This T cell receptor beta chain comes out of a study of blood T cell repertoires in COVID-19 (dated by TCRdb to 2018 to 2020). Regarding the research as a whole: Samples covering the acute and convalescent phases of COVID-19 were provided by collaborators in the United States, Italy and Spain. Samples came from the ongoing ImmuneRACE study (first 160 participants) plus 1,254 subjects from 6 global collaborators. The material from the prospective study consisted of cDNA or gDNA derived from T cells, B-cell-depleted T cells, or PBMCs. Deeply sampled blood TCRbeta repertoires from subjects exposed to, actively infected with, or recovered from COVID-19 were included in the dataset. Where available, HLA class I and class II types were obtained from metadata supplied by the sample provider rather than from assay-based typing. The sample metadata nearly always contained a de-identified subject ID, COVID-19 status, age in years and sex. The repertoires were made available in a free public database intended to serve as a resource for research on the immune response to SARS-CoV-2. What the work shows at the level of the full study, not this receptor alone: The quantity of clinical and demographic metadata differed by source and by participant and was supplied without curation.

Enrolling through a virtual design, the prospective study's participants ranged in age from roughly 18 to 95 years and lived across roughly 23 United States geographic areas. In the prospective study, cohorts were assigned on the basis of participant-reported clinical history obtained from a screening survey and a study questionnaire. Recovered participants in ImmuneRACE Cohort 3 were defined by two consecutive negative NP/OP PCR tests, clearance by a healthcare professional, or resolution of symptoms. Mobile phlebotomists in the prospective study collected whole blood, serum and a nasopharyngeal or oropharyngeal swab from every participant. Participants in the prospective study had the option to provide additional blood draws and questionnaires over an approximately two-month period. Before DNA extraction, blood samples from the prospective study were shipped at room temperature or frozen. Of note for this clone: Its recognized antigen is unknown. Within one base of it there is no much larger clone, and no base qualities were kept.

The immunoSEQ Assay, a bias-controlled multiplex PCR, was used to amplify TCRbeta CDR3 regions from genomic DNA. The source study handled its data this way. Nucleated cell counts per sample were estimated from amplification of reference gene primers within the assay. Sequence reads were collapsed and filtered to measure the absolute abundance of every unique TCRbeta CDR3 rearrangement. For each sample, productive Simpson clonality was calculated as the square root of Simpson's diversity index across productive rearrangements. The source is immuneACCESS, and TCRdb retained only in-frame sequences with V and J called. Part of the clones is not carried over; for the studies checked, unresolved V genes explain less than half of this, and the remainder is unexplained. The V and J calls and clone size are taken from that table; D and trimming were inferred from the DNA. The sample includes some 460,000 clones, with around 90% observed a single time. About 0.7% of the sample is held by the ten biggest clonotypes.

Via the germline V gene, CDR1 is MNHNS and CDR2 SASEGT. The cysteine opens and the phenylalanine closes a CDR3 of 14 amino acids. CDR3 DNA only is kept here, 42 bases in frame from base 1. V and J are trimmed by 0 bases and 4 bases, and the gene matches miss 2 bases of the junction. The receptor was derived from a woman under 30 who had recovered from COVID-19. Source material: PBMCs or T cells enriched from blood (not recorded which). The chain links TRBV6-1 with TRBJ1-2; 7 middle bases align to TRBD1. The CDR3 in this case is CASSEAGGGYGYTF. The DNA sequence reads TGTGCCAGCAGTGAAGCAGGGGGCGGCTATGGCTACACCTTC.